A single TCR beta chain is shown here with its context. The target of this receptor is not known. No much larger clone is present one base from it, and per-base qualities are unavailable. TCRbeta CDR3 regions were amplified from genomic DNA using the immunoSEQ Assay, a bias-controlled multiplex PCR. On the authors' methods: The number of nucleated cells in each sample was estimated by amplification of reference gene primers within the assay. To quantify the absolute abundance of each unique TCRbeta CDR3 rearrangement, sequence reads were collapsed and filtered. For each sample, productive Simpson clonality was calculated as the square root of Simpson's diversity index across productive rearrangements. TCRdb carries this immuneACCESS record with in-frame sequences only. Its versions omit some clonotypes, under half of them owing to an unresolved V gene in the studies checked, with the rest unexplained. V and J calls and clone size come straight from that table; D and trimming were deduced from the DNA. The sample table shows under 200,000 clones, and 60% to 85% are seen once. The ten largest clones add up to roughly 8.6% of the sample.

V is clipped by 6 bases and J by 0 bases, and the sequence between their germline boundaries is 11 bases long. From a lookup of the germline V gene, CDR1 and CDR2 are MDHEN and SYDVKM. The CDR3 sequence holds 14 residues, the cysteine and phenylalanine included. This entry keeps only the CDR3 DNA: 42 bases, framed from base 1. Collaborating institutions collected whole blood in K2EDTA tubes following their own protocols. Collaborator samples were shipped for TCRbeta analysis as frozen whole blood, isolated PBMCs, or DNA extracted from either sample type. The data are from a study of blood T cell repertoires in COVID-19 (dated by TCRdb to about 2020). About the study as a whole: Collaborator samples came from the United States, Italy and Spain and covered acute and convalescent phases of COVID-19. The material from the prospective study consisted of cDNA or gDNA derived from T cells, B-cell-depleted T cells, or PBMCs. Subjects who had been exposed to COVID-19, were actively infected with it, or had recovered from it provided the deeply sampled blood TCRbeta repertoires that made up the dataset. The repertoires were released in a freely available public database meant as a resource for research on the immune response to SARS-CoV-2. Samples came from the ongoing ImmuneRACE study (first 160 participants) plus 1,254 subjects from 6 global collaborators. The sample metadata nearly always contained a de-identified subject ID, COVID-19 status, age in years and sex. Where available, HLA class I and class II types were obtained from metadata supplied by the sample provider rather than from assay-based typing. Here is what the overall study found, with its caveats: The amount of clinical and demographic metadata varied by source and participant and was provided uncurated.

Recombination linked TRBV28 to TRBJ1-2; D gene: possibly TRBD1, on 5 matching bases. Sequenced input: peripheral blood. This sequence originates from a man aged 55 to 70 with acute or convalescent COVID-19. DNA sequence: TGTGCCAGCAGCCTGCAGGGCCCTAACTATGGCTACACCTTC. Translated, this gives CASSLQGPNYGYTF.